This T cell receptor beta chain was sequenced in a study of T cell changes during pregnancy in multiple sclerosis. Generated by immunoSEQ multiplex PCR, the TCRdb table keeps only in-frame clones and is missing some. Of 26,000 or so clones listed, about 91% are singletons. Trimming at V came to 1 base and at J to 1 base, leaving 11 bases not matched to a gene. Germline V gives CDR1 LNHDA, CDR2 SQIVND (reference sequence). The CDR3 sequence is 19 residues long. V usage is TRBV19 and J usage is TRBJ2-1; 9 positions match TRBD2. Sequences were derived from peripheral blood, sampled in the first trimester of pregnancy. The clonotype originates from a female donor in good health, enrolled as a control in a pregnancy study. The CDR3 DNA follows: TGTGCCAGTAGTATAGGCGGGAGGGTGGGTCGTAGATCCTACAATGAGCAGTTCTTC. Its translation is CASSIGGRVGRRSYNEQFF.